The entry below describes one TCR beta chain. Its antigen is still unknown. This sample stems from a study of CXCR3-negative and CXCR3-positive naive CD8 T cells. 5' RACE with UMI labels generated the TRB cDNA libraries. TCRdb reprocessed the 5' RACE reads, with one entry per CDR3 protein and no DNA. The specimen's table records approximately 100,000 distinct CDR3 sequences. Triplicate approximately 300,000-cell sorts were made of each CD8+ T cell subset. CD45RO-CCR7+CD27+CD95- expression identified naive CD8+ T cells. The CDR3 loop spans 14 amino acids. From germline, CDR1 is MGHDK and CDR2 SYGVNS. Notes on the study in general: Much lower diversity was found in memory CD8+ cells, while both naive subsets had comparably high diversity. Greater hydrophobicity was found in TRB CDR3s of CXCR3-positive naive cells than of CXCR3-negative naive cells.

The chain carries TRBV25-1 and TRBJ1-3. Sequenced input: naive CXCR3+ CD8+ T cells from blood. Subset: CD45RO-CCR7+CD27+CD95- naive CD8+ T cells expressing CXCR3 (TNR3+). This sequence originates from a human donor in good health. Some clones in this sample may be carry-over from other donors' samples. The CDR3 loop is CASSEQIQEDTIYF.